This TCR beta chain was obtained from a study of T cell responses to AZD1222 COVID-19 vaccine. This table comes from immunoSEQ multiplex PCR, and its TCRdb copy is limited to in-frame clones, with some not included. The table includes about 69,000 clones, under 90% detected once. A note on this clone: Its specificity is not known.

This CDR3 has 12 residues. The germline gives CDR1 SQVTM, CDR2 ANQGSEA. V gave up 4 bases and J gave up 4 bases, with 10 bases separating them. Points from the study as a whole: Females outnumbered males among donors, who were mostly white British; clonal diversity was possibly underestimated.

This sample comprised peripheral blood, obtained 28 days after the second AZD1222 dose. The source is an adult who received the AZD1222 COVID-19 vaccine. The J gene is TRBJ2-5, the V gene TRBV29-1; maybe TRBD2 (6 bases). CDR3 sequence: CSVGPSVETQYF. DNA for the CDR3: TGCAGCGTTGGTCCTAGCGTAGAGACCCAGTACTTC. Using reference TRBV29-1 and TRBJ2-5 for the parts outside the CDR3, the full variable domain is SAVISQKPSRDICQRGTSLTIQCQVDSQVTMMFWYRQQPGQSLTLIATANQGSEATYESGFVIDKFPISRPNLTFSTLTVSNMSPEDSSIYLCSVGPSVETQYFGPGTRLLVL.